The sequence of this TCR beta chain was determined in a study of identical twins. TCRdb reprocessed the 5' RACE reads with MiXCR, giving one entry per CDR3 protein. Among around 1.7 million distinct CDR3 sequences listed, under 35% were seen once. Germline CDR1 and CDR2: MGHDK and SYGVNS. The CDR3 totals 14 residues. This clonotype was observed a few times. The chain carries TRBV25-1 and TRBJ2-7, with TRBD2 matching over 9 bases. The J call may not be correct, given that the DNA end is closer to TRBJ2-4. The sample consisted of cord blood. The sequence was obtained from a newborn girl in good health. CDR3 nucleotides: TGTGCCAGCAGTGATCTAGCGGGATCTTACATTCAGTACTTC. Translated, it gives CASSDLAGSYIQYF.